This entry lists 2 T cell receptor beta chains sequenced from one sample in a study of sequential checkpoint blockade in melanoma. Treatment given: randomized to nivolumab then ipilimumab (arm A) or the reverse (arm B). Generated by immunoSEQ multiplex PCR, the TCRdb table keeps only in-frame clones and is missing some. The sample shows about 21,000 clones, roughly 82% of them seen only once. The input for sequencing was CD8+ T cells sorted from blood (inferred from file names), taken from a patient given nivolumab and ipilimumab in sequence. These receptor sequences come from a human donor with melanoma.

The chain carries TRBV13 and TRBJ2-7; no definite D call. This CDR3 contains 11 residues. Trimming stripped 4 bases from V and 1 base from J, with 2 bases between. Germline V gene data show CDR1 as PRHDT and CDR2 as FYEKMQ (reference sequence). In DNA, the CDR3 is TGTGCCAGCAGCTCGTCCTACGAGCAGTACTTC. Its protein is CASSSSYEQYF.

The V and J genes are TRBV6-5 and TRBJ2-4; TRBD2 aligns across 7 bases. V was clipped by 6 bases and J by 4 bases; unmatched bases: 0. CDR1 is MNHEY and CDR2 is SVGAGI in the germline V gene. The CDR3 sequence is 12 residues long. The CDR3 loop is CASRGGKNIQYF. In DNA, the CDR3 is TGTGCCAGCAGGGGGGGGAAAAACATTCAGTACTTC.